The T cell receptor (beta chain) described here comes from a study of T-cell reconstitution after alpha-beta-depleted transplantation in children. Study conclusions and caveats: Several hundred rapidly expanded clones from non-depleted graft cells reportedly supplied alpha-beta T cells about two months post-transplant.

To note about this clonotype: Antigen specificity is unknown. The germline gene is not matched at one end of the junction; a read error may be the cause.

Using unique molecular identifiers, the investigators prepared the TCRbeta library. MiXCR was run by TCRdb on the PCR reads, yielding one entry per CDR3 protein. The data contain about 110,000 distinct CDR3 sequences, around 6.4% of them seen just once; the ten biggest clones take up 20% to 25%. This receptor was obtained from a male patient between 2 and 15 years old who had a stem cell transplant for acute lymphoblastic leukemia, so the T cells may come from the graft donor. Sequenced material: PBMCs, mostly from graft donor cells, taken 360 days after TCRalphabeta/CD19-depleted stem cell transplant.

CDR3 sequence reads: CASRLEGISGYTF. Written as DNA, the CDR3 is TGTGCCAGCAGGTTAGAGGGAATTAGTGGCTACACCTTC. The gene calls are TRBV7-2 and TRBJ1-2; D is unresolved. Germline V gene sequence: CDR1 SGHTA, CDR2 FQGNSA. There are 13 residues in the CDR3.